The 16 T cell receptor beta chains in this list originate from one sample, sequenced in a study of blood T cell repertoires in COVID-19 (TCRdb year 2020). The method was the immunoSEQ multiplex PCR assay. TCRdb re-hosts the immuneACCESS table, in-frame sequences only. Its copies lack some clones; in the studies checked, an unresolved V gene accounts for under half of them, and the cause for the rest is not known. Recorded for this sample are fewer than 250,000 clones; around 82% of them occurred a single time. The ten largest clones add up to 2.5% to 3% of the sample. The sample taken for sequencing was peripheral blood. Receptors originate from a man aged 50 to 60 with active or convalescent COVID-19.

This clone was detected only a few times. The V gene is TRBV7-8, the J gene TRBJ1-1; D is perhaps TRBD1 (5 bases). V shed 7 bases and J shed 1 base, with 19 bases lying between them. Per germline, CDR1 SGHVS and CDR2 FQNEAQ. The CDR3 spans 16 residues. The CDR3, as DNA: TGTGCCAGCATTCCATCCGGGCCAGGGTGGAACACTGAAGCTTTCTTT. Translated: CASIPSGPGWNTEAFF.

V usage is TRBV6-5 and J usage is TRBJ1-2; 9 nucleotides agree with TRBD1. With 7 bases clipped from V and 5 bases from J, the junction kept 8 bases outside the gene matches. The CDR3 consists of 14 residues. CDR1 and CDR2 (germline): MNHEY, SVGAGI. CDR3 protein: CASNPTGGAYGYTF. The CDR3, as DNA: TGTGCCAGCAATCCCACAGGGGGCGCTTATGGCTACACCTTC.

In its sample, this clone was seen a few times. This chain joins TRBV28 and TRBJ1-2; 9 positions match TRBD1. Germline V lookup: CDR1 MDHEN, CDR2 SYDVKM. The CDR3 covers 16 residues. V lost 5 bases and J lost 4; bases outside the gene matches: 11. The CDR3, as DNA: TGTGCCAGCAGTATCCTACAGGGGGCGCAGGGCTATGGCTACACCTTC. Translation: CASSILQGAQGYGYTF.

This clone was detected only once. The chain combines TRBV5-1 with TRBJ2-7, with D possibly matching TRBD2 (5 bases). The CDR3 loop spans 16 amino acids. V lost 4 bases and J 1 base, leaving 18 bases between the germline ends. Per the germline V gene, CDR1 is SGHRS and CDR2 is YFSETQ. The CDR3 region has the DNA TGCGCCAGCAGCCTTCCCCCGGACTCAGCTTCCTACGAGCAGTACTTC. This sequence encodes CASSLPPDSASYEQYF. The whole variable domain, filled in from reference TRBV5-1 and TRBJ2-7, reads KAGVTQTPRYLIKTRGQQVTLSCSPISGHRSVSWYQQTPGQGLQFLFEYFSETQRNKGNFPGRFSGRQFSNSRSEMNVSTLELGDSALYLCASSLPPDSASYEQYFGPGTRLTVT.

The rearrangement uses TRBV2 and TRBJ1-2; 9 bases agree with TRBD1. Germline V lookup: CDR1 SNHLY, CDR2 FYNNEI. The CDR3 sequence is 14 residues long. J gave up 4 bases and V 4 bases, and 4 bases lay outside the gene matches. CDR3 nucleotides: TGTGCCAGCAGTGGGGGACAGGGCCGCTATGGCTACACCTTC. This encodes CASSGGQGRYGYTF.

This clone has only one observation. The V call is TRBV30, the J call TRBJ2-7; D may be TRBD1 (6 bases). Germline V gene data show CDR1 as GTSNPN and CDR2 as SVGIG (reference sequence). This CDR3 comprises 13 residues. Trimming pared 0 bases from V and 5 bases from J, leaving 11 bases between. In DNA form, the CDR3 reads TGTGCCTGGAGTGTTCGACAGGCTGACGAGCAGTACTTC. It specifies CAWSVRQADEQYF.

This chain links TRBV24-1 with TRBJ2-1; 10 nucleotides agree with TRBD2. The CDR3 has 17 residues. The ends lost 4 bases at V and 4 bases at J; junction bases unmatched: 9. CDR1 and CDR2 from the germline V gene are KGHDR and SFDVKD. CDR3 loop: CATSDPASGSWYNEQFF. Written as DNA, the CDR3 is TGTGCCACCAGTGACCCAGCTAGCGGGAGTTGGTACAATGAGCAGTTCTTC.

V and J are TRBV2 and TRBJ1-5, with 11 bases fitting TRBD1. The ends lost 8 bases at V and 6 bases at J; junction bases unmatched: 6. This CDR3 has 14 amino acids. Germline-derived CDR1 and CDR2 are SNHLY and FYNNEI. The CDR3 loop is CASGGDRGTQPQHF. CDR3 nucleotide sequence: TGTGCCAGCGGTGGGGACAGGGGGACTCAGCCCCAGCATTTT. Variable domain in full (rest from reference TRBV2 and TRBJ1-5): EPEVTQTPSHQVTQMGQEVILRCVPISNHLYFYWYRQILGQKVEFLVSFYNNEISEKSEIFDDQFSVERPDGSNFTLKIRSTKLEDSAMYFCASGGDRGTQPQHFGDGTRLSIL.

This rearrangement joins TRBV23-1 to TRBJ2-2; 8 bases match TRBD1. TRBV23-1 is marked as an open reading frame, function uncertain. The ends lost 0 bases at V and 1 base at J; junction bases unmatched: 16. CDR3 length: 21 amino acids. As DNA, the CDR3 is TGCGCCAGCAGTCAATCCCCTCACCGGACAGGGTCCCCCTTGAACACCGGGGAGCTGTTTTTT. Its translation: CASSQSPHRTGSPLNTGELFF.

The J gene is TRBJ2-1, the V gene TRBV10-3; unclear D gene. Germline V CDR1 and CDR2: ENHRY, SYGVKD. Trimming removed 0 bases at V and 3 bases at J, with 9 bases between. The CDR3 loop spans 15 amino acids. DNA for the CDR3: TGTGCCATCAGTGAGTCGCGGATGAACTACAATGAGCAGTTCTTC. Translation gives CAISESRMNYNEQFF.

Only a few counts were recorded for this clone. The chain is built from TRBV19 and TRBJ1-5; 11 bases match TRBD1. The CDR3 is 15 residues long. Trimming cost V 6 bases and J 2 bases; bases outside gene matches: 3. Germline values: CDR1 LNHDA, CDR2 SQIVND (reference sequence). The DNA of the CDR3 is TGTGCCAGTAGGGACAGGGGGCGTCGCAATCAGCCCCAGCATTTT. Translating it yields CASRDRGRRNQPQHF.

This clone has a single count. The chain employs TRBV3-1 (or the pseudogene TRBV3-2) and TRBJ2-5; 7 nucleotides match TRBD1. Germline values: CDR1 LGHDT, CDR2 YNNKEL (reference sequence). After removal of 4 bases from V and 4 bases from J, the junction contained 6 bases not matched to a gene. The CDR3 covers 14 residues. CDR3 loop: CASSLTGVSETQYF. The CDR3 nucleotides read TGTGCCAGCAGCCTAACAGGGGTTTCAGAGACCCAGTACTTC.

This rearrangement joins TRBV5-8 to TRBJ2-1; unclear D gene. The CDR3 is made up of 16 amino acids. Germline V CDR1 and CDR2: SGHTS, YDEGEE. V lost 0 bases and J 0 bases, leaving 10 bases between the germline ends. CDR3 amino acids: CASSLGSVPSYNEQFF. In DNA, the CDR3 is TGTGCCAGCAGCTTGGGGAGCGTCCCCTCCTACAATGAGCAGTTCTTC.

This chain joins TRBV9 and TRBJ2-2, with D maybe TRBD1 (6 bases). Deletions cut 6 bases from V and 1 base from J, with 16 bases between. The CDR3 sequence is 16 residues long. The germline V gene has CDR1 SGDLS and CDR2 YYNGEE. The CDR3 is CASNLGAGMNTGELFF. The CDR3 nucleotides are TGTGCCAGCAACCTGGGGGCAGGCATGAACACCGGGGAGCTGTTTTTT.

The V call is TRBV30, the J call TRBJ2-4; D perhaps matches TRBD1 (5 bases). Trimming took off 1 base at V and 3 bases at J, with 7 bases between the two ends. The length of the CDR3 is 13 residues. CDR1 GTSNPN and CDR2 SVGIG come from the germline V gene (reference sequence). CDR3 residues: CAWSEGRKNIQYF. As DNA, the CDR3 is TGTGCCTGGAGTGAGGGGCGCAAAAACATTCAGTACTTC.

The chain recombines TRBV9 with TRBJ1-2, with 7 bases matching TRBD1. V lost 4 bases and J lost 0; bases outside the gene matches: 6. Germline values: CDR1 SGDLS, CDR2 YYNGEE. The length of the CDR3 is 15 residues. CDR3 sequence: CASSPSGQPNYGYTF. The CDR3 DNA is TGTGCCAGCAGCCCCTCGGGACAGCCTAACTATGGCTACACCTTC.